This entry lists 2 T cell receptor beta chains sequenced from one sample in a study of T cells after yellow fever vaccination. TCRdb called the 5' RACE reads again in MiXCR, with one record for every CDR3 protein. The sample contains some 320,000 distinct CDR3 sequences, roughly 9% of which appear only once. Sequenced material: CD4+ T cells sorted from PBMCs, taken 5 days after the yellow fever booster vaccination. Receptor source: a young man who received the YFV17D yellow fever vaccine.

Many counts were recorded for this clonotype. The gene calls are TRBV7-6 and TRBJ2-1; D unclear. Trimming cost V 2 bases and J 7 bases, with 9 bases left between them. Germline V lookup: CDR1 SGHVS, CDR2 FNYEAQ. The length of the CDR3 is 13 residues. CDR3 nucleotide sequence: TGTGCCAGCAGCTTACGCGGTCGGAATGAGCAGTTCTTC. It translates to CASSLRGRNEQFF.

The chain couples TRBV20-1 to TRBJ2-2; TRBD2 matches 7 bases. Germline CDR1 DFQATT, CDR2 SNEGSKA (reference sequence). J gave up 9 bases and V 6 bases, and 7 bases lay outside the gene matches. CDR3 length: 12 residues. For the CDR3, the DNA is TGCAGTGCCCGTGCGGGGGACCGGGAGCTGTTTTTT. Protein: CSARAGDRELFF.